This TCR beta chain was obtained from a study of T-cell reconstitution after alpha-beta-depleted transplantation in children (dated by TCRdb to 2016 to 2017). In terms of the full investigation: Using TCR repertoire profiling, the study followed T-cell immune reconstitution in a quantitative way in children after TCRalphabeta/CD19-depleted allogeneic hematopoietic cell transplantation.

Here V drops 2 bases and J drops 7 bases, and the junction holds 8 bases not matched to any gene. Reading from cysteine to phenylalanine, the CDR3 counts 16 amino acids. The sequence is cut down to CDR3 DNA, 48 bases in frame from base 1. This clonotype was found a few times. Its binding antigen is unknown. Per-nucleotide qualities are absent, and no much larger clonotype sits a single base away. The library was made by PCR. The reads were generated on an Illumina HiSeq 2500. To normalize quantification of the TCRbeta repertoire, the TCR libraries were built with molecular barcoding that relied on unique molecular identifiers. TCRdb ran its own pipeline on the public reads, namely fastp trimming at Q25 and MiXCR clone calling, and kept in-frame beta chains. Each entry is one CDR3 protein sequence, shown with its most common DNA and genes. Here the sample has about 400,000 distinct CDR3 sequences; 20% occur a single time. 3% to 4% of the sample goes to the ten largest clones.

The TCR was taken from a human donor who donated a stem cell graft to a child with acute myeloid leukemia. The chain was built from TRBV12-3 or TRBV12-4 and TRBJ2-7; TRBD2 aligns with 13 central bases. The sample in question was PBMCs from the stem cell graft donor, obtained from the stem cell graft. CDR3 loop: CASSLRTSGSSREQYF. The DNA sequence is TGTGCCAGCAGTTTACGGACTAGCGGGAGTTCTCGAGAGCAGTACTTC.